Listed here are 27 T cell receptor beta chains from one sample, sequenced in a study of post-analysis software for immune sequencing data. Their recognized antigens are unknown. Study results and limitations: Included in a set of roughly five TRBV segments more frequent in patients than controls were TRBV5-6, TRBV5-1 and TRBV20-1.

cDNA libraries for TCR beta contained unique molecular identifiers. TCRdb re-analysed the PCR reads in MiXCR, keeping a single row per CDR3 protein. The top ten clones hold roughly 1.8% of a sample with 450,000 to 700,000 distinct CDR3 sequences, 44% of them seen once. Sequencing input: blood. These receptors were collected from a girl aged 5 to 17 with multiple sclerosis.

The chain joins TRBV5-1 to TRBJ1-2; D call uncertain. Deletions cut 3 bases from V and 0 bases from J, with 15 bases between. From germline, CDR1 is SGHRS and CDR2 YFSETQ. The CDR3 loop spans 16 amino acids. In DNA, the CDR3 is TGCGCCAGCAGCTCACTCGGACTAAAACCTAACTATGGCTACACCTTC. Its translation is CASSSLGLKPNYGYTF.

This clonotype has just a few counts. This CDR3 is CAISEETSGTPYNEQFF. In DNA form, the CDR3 reads TGTGCCATCAGTGAGGAGACTAGCGGAACCCCATACAATGAGCAGTTCTTC. This chain links TRBV10-3 with TRBJ2-1, with 9 bases matching TRBD2. The V segment lost 2 bases and the J segment 4 bases; nucleotides outside the gene matches: 9. The CDR3 extends over 17 amino acids. Looked up from germline, CDR1 is ENHRY and CDR2 is SYGVKD.

This chain connects TRBV27 to TRBJ2-7; no clear D. This CDR3 spans 14 amino acids. Germline CDR1 is MNHEY and CDR2 is SMNVEV (reference sequence). The V end lost 3 bases, the J end lost 5 bases, and 14 bases lay between the germline ends. CDR3 DNA: TGTGCCAGCAGTTTGTCAGGTCGAGTCCACGAGCAGTACTTC. As protein: CASSLSGRVHEQYF.

The genes are TRBV6-1 and TRBJ1-2; no clear D. The CDR3 length is 12 residues. Germline V CDR1 and CDR2: MNHNS, SASEGT. V gave up 2 bases and J gave up 6 bases, with 7 bases separating them. CDR3 sequence reads: CASSESLDGYTF. Here the CDR3 DNA reads TGTGCCAGCAGTGAATCCCTGGATGGCTACACCTTC.

In its sample, this clonotype was seen a few times. The DNA of the CDR3 is TGTGCCAGCAGTTCCGGGACAGGCAACATGAACACTGAAGCTTTCTTT. Translation: CASSSGTGNMNTEAFF. The chain carries TRBV6-6 and TRBJ1-1, with 8 bases lining up with TRBD1. Germline V CDR1 and CDR2: MNHNY, SVGAGI (reference sequence). V was pared by 4 bases and J by 0 bases, with 7 bases of the junction left unmatched. The CDR3 spans 16 residues.

A remark on this clonotype: Sequence at one end of the junction differs from germline and may be a read error. The chain is built from TRBV4-2 and TRBJ2-3; 10 bases are a match to TRBD2. The CDR3 contains 17 residues. CDR1 LGHNA and CDR2 YNFKEQ come from the germline V gene. This CDR3 reads CASSQGASGGFTDAQYF. CDR3 coding DNA: TGTGCCAGCAGCCAAGGGGCTAGCGGGGGATTCACAGATGCGCAGTATTTT.

This clonotype was picked up one time. The chain links TRBV6-4 to TRBJ2-1; D perhaps matches TRBD1 (5 bases). The V gene's germline CDR1 is MRHNA and CDR2 SNTAGT. Trimming shortened V by 2 bases and J by 6 bases, and 14 bases separated the two germline ends. This CDR3 has 15 residues. The CDR3 DNA reads TGTGCCAGCAGTGACCCCCTAGGGGTTAGCAATGAGCAGTTCTTC. It encodes CASSDPLGVSNEQFF.

The J gene is TRBJ2-7, the V gene TRBV6-1; 9 bases line up with TRBD1. The CDR3 has 13 residues. The germline gives CDR1 MNHNS, CDR2 SASEGT. The junction had 5 bases not matched to a gene; V was cut back by 6 bases and J by 5 bases. In DNA form, the CDR3 reads TGTGCCAGCAGGGACCGGGACAGGGACGAGCAGTACTTC. This encodes CASRDRDRDEQYF.

The J gene is TRBJ1-2, the V gene TRBV6-2 or TRBV6-3; TRBD1 is a possible D gene (5 bases). The CDR3 is 13 residues long. V was trimmed by 6 bases and J by 1 base, leaving 9 bases between them. The germline V gene has CDR1 MNHEY and CDR2 SVGEGT. The CDR3 region is CASRYGGNYGYTF. The CDR3 DNA sequence: TGTGCCAGCAGGTATGGGGGTAACTATGGCTACACCTTC.

This clonotype appeared a few times. The genes are TRBV12-3 or TRBV12-4 and TRBJ2-6; D remains ambiguous. With 4 bases removed from V and 2 bases from J, the gap between germline ends came to 9 bases. CDR3 length: 15 amino acids. CDR3 region: CASSSRLTGANVLTF. The CDR3 nucleotides are TGTGCCAGCAGTTCCCGGTTGACTGGGGCCAACGTCCTGACTTTC.

V gene TRBV5-1 combines with J gene TRBJ2-1; D is perhaps TRBD2 (5 bases). Trimming took 6 bases from V and 2 from J, leaving 9 bases between them. The CDR3 is 13 residues long. CDR1 is SGHRS and CDR2 is YFSETQ in the germline V gene. This CDR3 reads CASKEVTYNEQFF. The CDR3 DNA reads as TGCGCCAGCAAGGAGGTGACCTACAATGAGCAGTTCTTC.

The rearrangement uses TRBV4-1 and TRBJ2-7, with 14 nucleotides matching TRBD2. V lost 1 base and J lost 4; bases outside the gene matches: 3. In germline, CDR1 is MGHRA, CDR2 YSYEKL. CDR3 length equals 16 residues. The CDR3 bases are TGCGCCAGCAGCCAAGCGGGACTAGCGGGAGTTTACGAGCAGTACTTC. It translates to CASSQAGLAGVYEQYF.

This sequence joins TRBV5-1 and TRBJ2-4; the D is unclear. The J call may be faulty, since TRBJ2-7 better matches the DNA end. Germline-derived CDR1 and CDR2 are SGHRS and YFSETQ. The CDR3 runs to 12 residues. The CDR3 DNA is TGCGCCAGCAGCTCACTCGAAGGCGAGCAGTACTTC. Its protein is CASSSLEGEQYF.

This clonotype was detected a few times. The chain combines TRBV7-9 with TRBJ2-5; D is ambiguous. The V and J ends lost 1 base and 4 bases respectively, with 4 bases between them. This CDR3 contains 12 residues. The germline gives CDR1 SEHNR, CDR2 FQNEAQ (reference sequence). CDR3 nucleotides: TGTGCCAGCAGCTTAGGGTCAGAGACCCAGTACTTC. Encoded protein: CASSLGSETQYF.

This chain connects TRBV29-1 to TRBJ2-3, with unresolved D. V lost 5 bases and J 6 bases, leaving 21 bases between the germline ends. Germline V gene sequence: CDR1 SQVTM, CDR2 ANQGSEA. This CDR3 has 15 residues. The CDR3 reads CSVPAGQVVSDTQYF. The CDR3 nucleotides are TGCAGCGTTCCTGCCGGGCAGGTCGTATCCGATACGCAGTATTTT.

V is TRBV12-3 or TRBV12-4 and J is TRBJ1-5, with D unclear. This CDR3 has 12 amino acids. Deletions cut 4 bases from V and 7 bases from J, with 8 bases between. The CDR3 loop reads CASSSSRQPQHF. For the CDR3, the DNA is TGTGCCAGCAGTTCATCACGACAGCCCCAGCATTTT.

This clonotype was observed a few times. CDR3 loop: CSASKPGGPYEQYF. The CDR3 DNA sequence: TGCAGTGCTTCAAAACCGGGGGGACCCTACGAGCAGTACTTC. The V and J genes are TRBV20-1 and TRBJ2-7; 7 nucleotides line up with TRBD2. The germline V gene encodes CDR1 DFQATT and CDR2 SNEGSKA (reference sequence). V lost 5 bases, J lost 2 bases, and 9 bases stayed unmatched. This CDR3 contains 14 residues.

CDR3 loop: CATCQDPNTEAFF. In nucleotides, the CDR3 is TGTGCCACCTGTCAGGACCCGAACACTGAAGCTTTCTTT. This chain uses TRBV10-3 with TRBJ1-1; D remains unclear. V was trimmed by 10 bases and J by 1 base, leaving 13 bases between them. This CDR3 has 13 residues. Germline V lookup: CDR1 ENHRY, CDR2 SYGVKD.

This clonotype turned up a few times. The V gene is TRBV7-9, the J gene TRBJ1-4, with TRBD1 identical over 7 bases. The CDR3 length is 16 residues. CDR1 SEHNR and CDR2 FQNEAQ come from the germline V gene (reference sequence). After removal of 1 base from V and 8 bases from J, the junction contained 10 bases not matched to a gene. The CDR3 region has the DNA TGTGCCAGCAGCTTAGGAATGACCGGGACAGACGAAAAACTGTTTTTT. It specifies CASSLGMTGTDEKLFF.

The chain is built from TRBV12-3 or TRBV12-4 and TRBJ2-3; 7 bases match TRBD2. V shed 2 bases, J shed 5 bases, and the junction held 7 bases outside the gene matches. This CDR3 has 15 amino acids. As DNA, the CDR3 is TGTGCCAGCAGTTTAAATAGGGAGGGACGAGATACGCAGTATTTT. Translation gives CASSLNREGRDTQYF.

V is TRBV28 and J is TRBJ2-5; D gene uncertain. CDR1 and CDR2 (germline): MDHEN, SYDVKM. The length of the CDR3 is 13 residues. V shed 2 bases and J shed 0 bases, with 4 bases lying between them. CDR3 region: CASSLEYQETQYF. The CDR3 DNA reads as TGTGCCAGCAGTTTAGAGTACCAAGAGACCCAGTACTTC.

The J gene is TRBJ1-1, the V gene TRBV20-1; D unresolved. The CDR3 has 12 residues. V dropped 2 bases and J dropped 3 bases, with 7 bases sitting between them. From germline, CDR1 is DFQATT and CDR2 SNEGSKA (reference sequence). The CDR3 sequence is CSARKTDTEAFF. CDR3 DNA: TGCAGTGCTAGAAAAACCGACACTGAAGCTTTCTTT.

The chain employs TRBV7-6 and TRBJ2-2, with D unresolved. CDR3 length: 13 amino acids. The ends were cut back, 4 bases at V and 7 bases at J, with 10 bases in the middle. Germline V lookup: CDR1 SGHVS, CDR2 FNYEAQ. CDR3 in amino acids: CASSYGLGGELFF. For the CDR3, the DNA is TGTGCCAGCAGCTACGGGCTGGGCGGGGAGCTGTTTTTT.

This chain joins TRBV6-4 and TRBJ2-7; TRBD1 matches at 9 bases. V lost 0 bases to trimming and J lost 4 bases; unmatched junction nucleotides: 1. CDR1 is MRHNA and CDR2 is SNTAGT in the germline V gene. This CDR3 is 14 amino acids long. The CDR3 is CASSDSGTGYEQYF. DNA for the CDR3: TGTGCCAGCAGTGACTCAGGGACAGGGTACGAGCAGTACTTC.

The chain uses TRBV7-8 and TRBJ1-4; weak D call: TRBD1 (5 bases). The germline V gene has CDR1 SGHVS and CDR2 FQNEAQ. This CDR3 contains 16 residues. Trimming stripped 3 bases from V and 2 bases from J, with 13 bases between. CDR3 sequence: CASSFGPRGTNEKLFF. In DNA, the CDR3 is TGTGCCAGCAGCTTTGGACCCCGGGGGACTAATGAAAAACTGTTTTTT.

This sequence joins TRBV20-1 and TRBJ1-2; no firm D call. Looked up from germline, CDR1 is DFQATT and CDR2 is SNEGSKA (reference sequence). V was clipped by 0 bases and J by 2 bases, with 7 bases between them. The CDR3 loop spans 13 amino acids. The CDR3, as DNA: TGCAGTGCTAGAGATTCTAGGAACTATGGCTACACCTTC. Its protein is CSARDSRNYGYTF.

The V and J genes are TRBV12-3 or TRBV12-4 and TRBJ1-5; no clear D gene. Trimming removed 3 bases at V and 7 bases at J, with 13 bases between. This CDR3 spans 14 amino acids. The CDR3 sequence: CASSFTRVEQPQHF. CDR3 sequence (DNA): TGTGCCAGCAGTTTTACGCGGGTGGAACAGCCCCAGCATTTT.